Listed below are T cell receptor beta chains from one sample, sequenced in a study of blood T cell repertoires in COVID-19. Assay: immunoSEQ multiplex PCR; the TCRdb copy retains only in-frame clones and omits some. Counted here are 150,000 to 200,000 clones, around 83% occurring once; the ten biggest clones make up around 25%. The sample taken for sequencing was PBMCs or T cells enriched from blood (not recorded which). These receptors originate from a woman aged 40 to 50 in a cohort exposed to, infected with or recovered from COVID-19 (not recorded which). CDR3s include the opening cysteine and the closing phenylalanine or tryptophan. The order of the fields is D gene, J gene, V gene, CDR3 DNA, CDR3 protein. D genes are given only for firm matches.

>-|TRBJ2-2|TRBV5-5
TGTGCCAGCAGCTTCAAACAGACCGGGGAGCTGTTTTTT
CASSFKQTGELFF
>-|TRBJ2-3|TRBV28
TGTGCCACCGAGACCAGGGGCACAGATACGCAGTATTTT
CATETRGTDTQYF
>-|TRBJ1-1|TRBV5-1
TGCGCCAGCAGCGCGATTACAGGGAAGAACACTGAAGCTTTCTTT
CASSAITGKNTEAFF
>TRBD1|TRBJ1-2|TRBV3-1/TRBV3-2
TGTGCCAGCAGCCAACATGGAACAGGGGATGGCTACACCTTC
CASSQHGTGDGYTF
>TRBD2|TRBJ2-1|TRBV2
TGTGCCAGTCCCCGGGACTACAACAATGAGCAGTTCTTC
CASPRDYNNEQFF
>-|TRBJ1-5|TRBV28
TGTGCCAGCAGCTTAAATCCCTATAGCAATCAGCCCCAGCATTTT
CASSLNPYSNQPQHF
>-|TRBJ1-3|TRBV2
TGTGCCTACAGGGAGCGGGGCTCTGGAAACACCATATATTTT
CAYRERGSGNTIYF
>TRBD2|TRBJ2-1|TRBV30
TGTGCCTGGATCAAAAGAAGGGCTAGCGGAAACAATGAGCAGTTCTTC
CAWIKRRASGNNEQFF
>TRBD1|TRBJ1-3|TRBV5-1
TGCGCCAGCAGCCAGGGATGGGGACAGGGGGAAAACACCATATATTTT
CASSQGWGQGENTIYF
>TRBD2|TRBJ2-5|TRBV10-3
TGTGCCATCAAGGGACTAGTTGGGGAGACCCAGTACTTC
CAIKGLVGETQYF
>-|TRBJ2-4|TRBV2
TGTGCCAGCAGTGAACAGGGAAGAAACATTCAGTACTTC
CASSEQGRNIQYF
>TRBD1|TRBJ1-6|TRBV10-1
TGCGCCAGCAGCGGGACAGAGTCCCTCATTGACTCAAATTCACCCCTCCACTTT
CASSGTESLIDSNSPLHF
>TRBD2|TRBJ2-7|TRBV5-4
TGTGCCAGCAGCTTGGCCCCTACAGCGGGGGCCTACGAGCAGTACTTC
CASSLAPTAGAYEQYF
>-|TRBJ1-2|TRBV27
TGTGCCCGCCCCCGAGTTCTGGGGCCTGCCCGGGGCTACACCTTC
CARPRVLGPARGYTF